The rows below give T cell receptor beta chains drawn from one sample of a study of identical twins. TCRdb analysed the 5' RACE reads with MiXCR anew, one entry per CDR3 protein. The sample contains some 1,600,000 distinct CDR3 sequences, around 29% of which appear only once. Material: cord blood. These receptor sequences come from a newborn girl in good health. Both conserved end residues are part of each CDR3. D genes are given only for firm matches. Rows may omit the clone size; those that give it use once, few, many or a size class.

size,V,J,D,DNA,CDR3
.,TRBV20-1,TRBJ2-3,.,TGCAGTGCAAAGGGGGCGGGAGTTGCAGATACGCAGTATTTT,CSAKGAGVADTQYF
few,TRBV18,TRBJ2-1,.,TGTGCCAGCTCATCGGGGACCCGCGAGCAGTTCTTC,CASSSGTREQFF
few,TRBV9,TRBJ2-2,TRBD2,TGTGCCAGCAGCCTAGCGGGGTCGGGGGAGCTGTTTTTT,CASSLAGSGELFF
many,TRBV7-2,TRBJ2-7,.,TGTGCCAGCAGTTTAGCTAGGGGCGAGCAGTACTTC,CASSLARGEQYF
.,TRBV12-2,TRBJ2-5,.,TGTGCAAGTCGCCCACCCCCTTTTGGACTAGAGGATGAGACCCAGTACTTC,CASRPPPFGLEDETQYF
once,TRBV7-9,TRBJ2-5,TRBD2,TGTGCCAGCAGCCAACCGGGACTAGCGAGTAATGAGCAGTACTTC,CASSQPGLASNEQYF
.,TRBV7-9,TRBJ2-4,.,TGTGCCAGCAGCTTAGCCTCAGCCAAAAACATTCAGTACTTC,CASSLASAKNIQYF
few,TRBV25-1,TRBJ2-7,TRBD2,TGTGCCAGCAGTAAATCGTGGGCGGGAGGCGAGCAGTACTTC,CASSKSWAGGEQYF
.,TRBV5-6,TRBJ2-5,TRBD1,TGTGCCAGCAGCTTCCCTGACAGGGACAATGAGCAGTACTTC,CASSFPDRDNEQYF
many,TRBV12-3/TRBV12-4,TRBJ1-2,.,TGTGCCAGCAGTTTCGGGCCCGTTGATTCCTACACCTTC,CASSFGPVDSYTF
few,TRBV7-6,TRBJ1-5,TRBD1,TGTGCCAGCAGCTTAGGGGACAGCCCATCCTCGCCCCAGCATTTT,CASSLGDSPSSPQHF
.,TRBV4-1,TRBJ2-7,.,TGCACCAGCAGCCAAGATAGTAGAAGCTCCTACGAGCAGTACTTC,CTSSQDSRSSYEQYF
.,TRBV12-3/TRBV12-4,TRBJ1-2,.,TGTGCCAGCAGTTCCACGGGTCCTATAGGCTACACCTTC,CASSSTGPIGYTF
.,TRBV28,TRBJ2-7,.,TGTGCCAGTTGGATGGACTCCTACGAGCAGTACTTC,CASWMDSYEQYF
many,TRBV29-1,TRBJ2-3,TRBD2,TGCAGCGCCGTACTAGCGACAGATACGCAGTATTTT,CSAVLATDTQYF
.,TRBV7-9,TRBJ2-7,TRBD1,TGTGCCAGCAGTCTCGTGGGACAGCCCGATTCGAGACGCGAGCAGTACTTC,CASSLVGQPDSRREQYF
many,TRBV27,TRBJ2-7,.,TGTGCCAGCCAGGGATATTCCTACGAGCAGTACTTC,CASQGYSYEQYF
.,TRBV3-1,TRBJ1-4,TRBD1,TGTGCCAGCAGCCAACGGACAGGGTGGAATGAAAAACTGTTTTTT,CASSQRTGWNEKLFF
few,TRBV10-2,TRBJ1-2,TRBD1,TGCGCCAGCAGTGAGCTTCGGGACAGACCCTATGGCTACACCTTC,CASSELRDRPYGYTF
.,TRBV20-1,TRBJ2-7,TRBD2,TGCAGTGCTATTGGTAGCGGGGTTGCCTACGAGCAGTACTTC,CSAIGSGVAYEQYF
.,TRBV6-2/TRBV6-3,TRBJ2-3,.,TGTGCCAGCAGCTACCGGAGTAGGGGACCAGATACGCAGTATTTT,CASSYRSRGPDTQYF
.,TRBV4-2,TRBJ2-7,TRBD2,TGTGCCAGCAGCCTGACTAGCGGGAGTGAGCATGAGCAGTACTTC,CASSLTSGSEHEQYF
.,TRBV27,TRBJ2-7,.,TGTGCCAGCAGTCCTCCTGGCATGGAGGCTCCCTACGAGCAGTACTTC,CASSPPGMEAPYEQYF
many,TRBV7-2,TRBJ2-3,.,TGTGCCAGCAGCTCGGTTACGACAGCTACAGATACGCAGTATTTT,CASSSVTTATDTQYF
.,TRBV20-1,TRBJ2-7,.,TGCAGTGCCCCTGGGGCTTCCTCCTACGAGCAGTACTTC,CSAPGASSYEQYF
.,TRBV12-3/TRBV12-4,TRBJ2-5,TRBD2,TGTGCCAGCAGTAATTCCCGGTTTCTAGCGGGAGCCCGGATGGGGGAGGCCCAGTACTTC,CASSNSRFLAGARMGEAQYF
.,TRBV5-1,TRBJ2-1,.,TGCGCCAGCAGTGGGGCAGCGGTGTCCTACAATGAGCAGTTCTTC,CASSGAAVSYNEQFF
many,TRBV3-1,TRBJ1-2,TRBD1,TGTGCCAGCAGCCAGACAGGGGGCGATGGCTACACCTTC,CASSQTGGDGYTF
.,TRBV9,TRBJ2-3,.,TGTGCCAGCAGCGTAGAAAGTCTGTATACGCAGTATTTT,CASSVESLYTQYF
few,TRBV20-1,TRBJ2-1,TRBD2,TGCAGTGCTAGAGATTTCCTTGCAACTAGCGGCAACCCCTACAATGAGCAGTTCTTC,CSARDFLATSGNPYNEQFF
.,TRBV12-3/TRBV12-4,TRBJ2-1,TRBD1,TGTGCCAGCAGTTTTAACAGGGGAAAGACACACAATGAGCAGTTCTTC,CASSFNRGKTHNEQFF
few,TRBV5-1,TRBJ2-6,.,TGCGCCAGCAGCTTGGAAGGGGGACGGGCCTCTGGGGCCAACGTCCTGACTTTC,CASSLEGGRASGANVLTF
few,TRBV7-9,TRBJ2-5,.,TGTGCCAGCAGCTTAGAGGGGGTCCAAGAGACCCAGTACTTC,CASSLEGVQETQYF
.,TRBV28,TRBJ2-4,TRBD2,TGTGCCAGCAGTCCCCCATGGGGGGGAAACATTCAGTACTTC,CASSPPWGGNIQYF
few,TRBV4-1,TRBJ1-2,.,TGCGCCAGCAGCCCCCCATACAGGGTTGACTATGGCTACACCTTC,CASSPPYRVDYGYTF
.,TRBV10-3,TRBJ2-3,.,TGTGCCATCAGTGACCCAGGGGGGTATTTTGGTACGCAGTATTTT,CAISDPGGYFGTQYF
.,TRBV27,TRBJ2-7,TRBD1,TGTGCCAGCAGTTTATATTTGGACAGGGGCTACAATGAGCAGTACTTC,CASSLYLDRGYNEQYF
.,TRBV7-9,TRBJ2-1,.,TGTGCCAGCAAAAAGGACGTAAAGTACAATGAGCAGTTCTTC,CASKKDVKYNEQFF
.,TRBV12-3/TRBV12-4,TRBJ2-1,.,TGTGCCAGCAGTTTCCTGGGAGTCGGGAATGAGCAGTTCTTC,CASSFLGVGNEQFF
few,TRBV10-3,TRBJ2-1,TRBD2,TGTGCCATCAGTGCTCTGGGACTAGCGGGGAAGAGCTCCTACAATGAGCAGTTCTTC,CAISALGLAGKSSYNEQFF
.,TRBV20-1,TRBJ2-7,.,TGCAGTGCTCGAGACTTTAGCGTTTACGAGCAGTACTTC,CSARDFSVYEQYF
.,TRBV10-3,TRBJ1-6,.,TGTGCCATCAGTGAGTCGACATCGGAGTATAATTCACCCCTCCACTTT,CAISESTSEYNSPLHF
few,TRBV10-3,TRBJ2-6,TRBD2,TGTGCCATCAGTGAGTCGAGTGTGGGACTAGCGGGAGGCGTCCTGACTTTC,CAISESSVGLAGGVLTF
few,TRBV3-1,TRBJ2-1,TRBD2,TGTGCCAGCAGCCCCCTAACAGCGGGGGCCTACAATGAGCAGTTCTTC,CASSPLTAGAYNEQFF
.,TRBV29-1,TRBJ2-5,.,TGCAGCGTTGGTGTAGGACAAGACTCGTTTCTTCGGTACTTC,CSVGVGQDSFLRYF
.,TRBV20-1,TRBJ2-3,TRBD2,TGCAGTGCTGGCCGACTAGCGGGGGTCGCTCTCCGTACAGATACGCAGTATTTT,CSAGRLAGVALRTDTQYF
once,TRBV28,TRBJ2-7,.,TGTGCCAGCAGCCCCCAAGGTCGGGGTTCCTACAATGAGCAGTACTTC,CASSPQGRGSYNEQYF
few,TRBV4-2,TRBJ2-7,TRBD2,TGTGCCAGCAGCCAAGTCCCCCAGCTAGCGGGACCGTCGTACGAGCAGTACTTC,CASSQVPQLAGPSYEQYF
few,TRBV12-3/TRBV12-4,TRBJ2-1,TRBD1,TGTGCCAGCAGTTTGCTGCAGGGGGCCTACAATGAGCAGTTCTTC,CASSLLQGAYNEQFF
.,TRBV3-1,TRBJ2-1,TRBD2,TGTGCCAGCAGCCCCACCGGGACTAGCGGGAGGAATGAGCAGTTCTTC,CASSPTGTSGRNEQFF
few,TRBV2,TRBJ2-5,TRBD2,TGTGCCAGCATCGGACTAGCGGGGGGCCCAGAGACCCAGTACTTC,CASIGLAGGPETQYF
.,TRBV3-1,TRBJ2-1,.,TGTGCCAGCAGCGGTCGGTCGGCCTACAATGAGCAGTTCTTC,CASSGRSAYNEQFF
.,TRBV2,TRBJ1-2,.,TGTGCCAGCACCGCAGAGGGTGCGAATGGCTACACCTTC,CASTAEGANGYTF
.,TRBV7-2,TRBJ2-5,.,TGTGCCAGCAGCTTAGTGTCCGACCGAGAGACCCAGTACTTC,CASSLVSDRETQYF
many,TRBV10-3,TRBJ2-7,.,TGTGCCATCAGTGAGTCAGGGGCCTACGAGCAGTACTTC,CAISESGAYEQYF
.,TRBV7-2,TRBJ2-3,TRBD2,TGTGCCAGCAGCTTAGTCGCCCTCACTAGCGGGGGAATCACAGATACGCAGTATTTT,CASSLVALTSGGITDTQYF
.,TRBV28,TRBJ2-7,TRBD2,TGTGCCAGCAGTTCGGGGACTAGCGGACGAATGGCGGGTGAGCAGTACTTC,CASSSGTSGRMAGEQYF
.,TRBV5-1,TRBJ1-2,.,TGCGCCAGCAGTCATAAGCCGAGGGGGTATGGCTACACCTTC,CASSHKPRGYGYTF